This passage covers 28 T cell receptor beta chains from one sample sequenced in a study of shared clonotypes between healthy human individuals. CD45RO-negative CD8 cells positively selected for CCR7 made up the naive population, which excluded terminally differentiated effector memory CD45RA+ cells. Data came from immunoSEQ multiplex PCR; TCRdb stores just in-frame clones and leaves some out. The sample has approximately 2,200,000 clones, about 92% seen once. The sequencing input was naive CD8+ T cells from PBMCs. The receptors were gathered from a man between 18 and 29 years old in good health. Some clones in this sample may be carry-over from other donors' samples.

The chain has TRBV11-2 and TRBJ2-7; either TRBD1 or TRBD2 may supply D (5 bases each). The CDR3 is made up of 15 amino acids. Per germline, CDR1 SGHAT and CDR2 FQNNGV. Trimming pared 4 bases from V and 6 bases from J, leaving 19 bases between. For the CDR3, the DNA is TGTGCCAGCAGCTCCCGGGACGTCAAACGTAGCGAGCAGTACTTC. Residues: CASSSRDVKRSEQYF.

The chain uses TRBV13 and TRBJ2-7; TRBD2 matches at 9 bases. This CDR3 has 17 residues. The V segment lost 2 bases and the J segment 0 bases; nucleotides outside the gene matches: 8. The germline CDR1 and CDR2 sequences are PRHDT and FYEKMQ (reference sequence). The CDR3 nucleotides are TGTGCCAGCAGCTTAAAGTTGCGGGAGGGCCTCTCCTACGAGCAGTACTTC. Translated, it gives CASSLKLREGLSYEQYF.

The chain joins TRBV5-6 to TRBJ1-1, with 9 positions matching TRBD1. V lost 4 bases to trimming and J lost 9 bases; unmatched junction nucleotides: 7. Germline CDR1 SGHDT, CDR2 YYEEEE. The CDR3 has 13 amino acids. CDR3 in DNA: TGTGCCAGCAGCCCCACCGACAGGGGGAAAGCTTTCTTT. The encoded protein is CASSPTDRGKAFF. The full variable domain, its missing parts supplied by reference TRBV5-6 and TRBJ1-1, is DAGVTQSPTHLIKTRGQQVTLRCSPKSGHDTVSWYQQALGQGPQFIFQYYEEEERQRGNFPDRFSGHQFPNYSSELNVNALLLGDSALYLCASSPTDRGKAFFGQGTRLTVV.

This rearrangement joins TRBV29-1 to TRBJ2-2; 7 positions agree with TRBD1. CDR1 and CDR2 (germline): SQVTM, ANQGSEA. The CDR3 has 14 amino acids. V shed 7 bases, J shed 0 bases, and the junction held 5 bases outside the gene matches. The CDR3 loop reads CSAAQGANTGELFF. In nucleotides, the CDR3 is TGCAGCGCCGCCCAGGGGGCGAACACCGGGGAGCTGTTTTTT.

V is TRBV12-5 and J is TRBJ1-2; 7 nucleotides align to TRBD1. J was trimmed by 3 bases and V by 6 bases; bases with no gene match: 4. CDR1 is LGHNT and CDR2 is FRNRAP in the germline V gene. The CDR3 sequence is 13 residues long. For the CDR3, the DNA is TGTGCTAGTGGCCCCACAGGGGACTATGGCTACACCTTC. This codes for CASGPTGDYGYTF. The whole variable domain, filled in from reference TRBV12-5 and TRBJ1-2, reads DARVTQTPRHKVTEMGQEVTMRCQPILGHNTVFWYRQTMMQGLELLAYFRNRAPLDDSGMPKDRFSAEMPDATLATLKIQPSEPRDSAVYFCASGPTGDYGYTFGSGTRLTVV.

The chain recombines TRBV14 with TRBJ2-6; TRBD1 might be the D (6 bases). V was cut by 1 base and J by 2 bases, with 21 bases left in between. The V gene's germline CDR1 is SGHDN and CDR2 FVKESK. The CDR3 length is 20 residues. Here the CDR3 reads CASSQGKDSSVYTGANVLTF. CDR3 coding DNA: TGTGCCAGCAGCCAAGGCAAGGACAGCTCCGTATACACTGGGGCCAACGTCCTGACTTTC.

The V gene is TRBV9, the J gene TRBJ1-2, with TRBD1 matching 7 bases. With 3 bases clipped from V and 8 bases from J, the junction kept 10 bases outside the gene matches. Germline loops: CDR1 SGDLS, CDR2 YYNGEE. The CDR3 extends over 14 amino acids. The CDR3 region has the DNA TGTGCCAGCAGCGCCGGGGACAGCTTTTGGGGCTACACCTTC. Translation gives CASSAGDSFWGYTF. The whole variable domain, filled in from reference TRBV9 and TRBJ1-2, reads DSGVTQTPKHLITATGQRVTLRCSPRSGDLSVYWYQQSLDQGLQFLIQYYNGEERAKGNILERFSAQQFPDLHSELNLSSLELGDSALYFCASSAGDSFWGYTFGSGTRLTVV.

V gene TRBV29-1 combines with J gene TRBJ2-7; D tentatively fits TRBD1 or TRBD2 (5 bases each). With 8 bases removed from V and 3 bases from J, the gap between germline ends came to 20 bases. The V gene's germline CDR1 is SQVTM and CDR2 ANQGSEA. The CDR3 loop spans 14 amino acids. The CDR3 is CSTWGNLTFYEQYF. The CDR3 bases are TGCAGCACTTGGGGGAACTTGACTTTCTACGAGCAGTACTTC.

This clone has more than one count but fewer than ten. V and J are TRBV27 and TRBJ1-1, with D unclear. The CDR3 spans 14 residues. Germline V lookup: CDR1 MNHEY, CDR2 SMNVEV (reference sequence). V dropped 6 bases and J dropped 1 base, with 12 bases sitting between them. The CDR3, as DNA: TGTGCCAGCAGCATCCGATCGGGGAACACTGAAGCTTTCTTT. Translation: CASSIRSGNTEAFF.

The V gene is TRBV15, the J gene TRBJ1-1, with D perhaps TRBD1 (6 bases). Germline V CDR1 and CDR2: LNHNV, YYDKDF (reference sequence). The CDR3 is made up of 15 amino acids. With 5 bases removed from V and 5 bases from J, the gap between germline ends came to 18 bases. CDR3 nucleotides: TGTGCCACCAGCCCGACAACAGGGATGGGTACTGAAGCTTTCTTT. Its protein product is CATSPTTGMGTEAFF.

This rearrangement joins TRBV27 to TRBJ2-5; D could derive from TRBD1 or TRBD2 (5 bases each). Per the germline V gene, CDR1 is MNHEY and CDR2 is SMNVEV (reference sequence). This CDR3 contains 13 residues. The V and J ends lost 5 bases and 4 bases respectively, with 11 bases between them. The CDR3 is CASSPRGIETQYF. CDR3 sequence (DNA): TGTGCCAGCAGTCCCCGGGGCATAGAGACCCAGTACTTC.

The chain employs TRBV13 and TRBJ2-7; 11 bases agree with TRBD2. This CDR3 has 16 amino acids. The J segment lost 2 bases and the V segment lost 5 bases, leaving 8 bases of the junction unmatched. Germline CDR1 and CDR2: PRHDT and FYEKMQ (reference sequence). The CDR3 is CASSARTSGLAYEQYF. CDR3 DNA sequence: TGTGCCAGCAGCGCCCGGACTAGCGGGTTAGCCTACGAGCAGTACTTC.

The chain recombines TRBV9 with TRBJ2-7; 9 bases fit TRBD1. Germline V gene data show CDR1 as SGDLS and CDR2 as YYNGEE. The trim removed 2 bases at V and 5 bases at J, leaving 5 bases unmatched. The length of the CDR3 is 14 residues. CDR3 bases: TGTGCCAGCAGCGTTGGGACAGGGATCCACGAGCAGTACTTC. It encodes CASSVGTGIHEQYF.

This clone has just one count. The chain carries TRBV2 and TRBJ1-5, with TRBD1 matching 7 bases. J was trimmed by 5 bases and V by 6 bases; bases with no gene match: 10. The CDR3 loop spans 15 amino acids. Germline V gene lookup returns CDR1 SNHLY and CDR2 FYNNEI. CDR3 sequence reads: CASRGIGTVDQPQHF. As DNA, the CDR3 is TGTGCCAGCAGGGGAATAGGGACAGTCGATCAGCCCCAGCATTTT.

The J gene is TRBJ1-1, the V gene TRBV2; no reliable D call. Deletions cut 8 bases from V and 0 bases from J, with 22 bases between. The germline gives CDR1 SNHLY, CDR2 FYNNEI. The CDR3 is made up of 17 amino acids. The CDR3 sequence is CASRGSEYGFMNTEAFF. In DNA, the CDR3 is TGTGCCAGCCGTGGTAGCGAGTACGGGTTCATGAACACTGAAGCTTTCTTT.

This clone was recorded only once. The rearrangement uses TRBV28 and TRBJ1-2, with D tentatively TRBD1 (5 bases). V lost 1 base and J 6 bases, leaving 9 bases between the germline ends. The germline CDR1 and CDR2 sequences are MDHEN and SYDVKM. The CDR3 is made up of 13 amino acids. This chain's CDR3 is CASSLYRLDGYTF. CDR3 nucleotides: TGTGCCAGCAGTTTATACAGGTTAGATGGCTACACCTTC.

This chain links TRBV2 with TRBJ2-7; 9 positions match TRBD2. CDR1 is SNHLY, CDR2 FYNNEI, per germline. The trim removed 5 bases at V and 3 bases at J, leaving 8 bases unmatched. The CDR3 length is 15 residues. For the CDR3, the DNA is TGTGCCAGCAGTTTTCTAGCGGGACCAGACTACGAGCAGTACTTC. The encoded protein is CASSFLAGPDYEQYF.

The chain combines TRBV4-1 with TRBJ1-3; D not certain. The CDR3 spans 15 residues. CDR1 is MGHRA, CDR2 YSYEKL, per germline. The V and J ends lost 1 base and 4 bases respectively, with 11 bases between them. This CDR3 reads CASSQAVPAGNTIYF. CDR3 nucleotides: TGCGCCAGCAGCCAAGCTGTCCCCGCCGGAAACACCATATATTTT.

About this clone: Additional DNA sequences in this sample encode the identical CDR3. V usage is TRBV9 and J usage is TRBJ2-6; no definite D call. The CDR3 extends over 13 amino acids. Trimming stripped 3 bases from V and 1 base from J, with 2 bases between. Germline V gene data show CDR1 as SGDLS and CDR2 as YYNGEE. The CDR3 coding sequence is TGTGCCAGCAGCGATTCTGGGGCCAACGTCCTGACTTTC. Encoded protein: CASSDSGANVLTF. The entire variable domain, with the rest obtained from reference TRBV9 and TRBJ2-6, is as follows: DSGVTQTPKHLITATGQRVTLRCSPRSGDLSVYWYQQSLDQGLQFLIQYYNGEERAKGNILERFSAQQFPDLHSELNLSSLELGDSALYFCASSDSGANVLTFGAGSRLTVL.

This clone was counted once. This chain links TRBV7-8 with TRBJ2-4, with unresolved D. Per germline, CDR1 SGHVS and CDR2 FQNEAQ. Trimming removed 1 base from V and 7 bases from J, with 8 bases in between. This CDR3 comprises 13 residues. In DNA, the CDR3 is TGTGCCAGCAGCTTAGGTGGCCGCAACATTCAGTACTTC. As protein: CASSLGGRNIQYF.

The gene calls are TRBV2 and TRBJ1-2; possibly TRBD1 for D (6 bases). Germline values: CDR1 SNHLY, CDR2 FYNNEI. Trimming stripped 2 bases from V and 4 bases from J, with 17 bases between. This CDR3 contains 16 residues. The CDR3 loop is CASSENPERGSYGYTF. The DNA of the CDR3 is TGTGCCAGCAGTGAAAATCCTGAAAGGGGGTCCTATGGCTACACCTTC.

The chain has TRBV29-1 and TRBJ1-2, with D perhaps matching TRBD1 (6 bases). CDR1 is SQVTM and CDR2 is ANQGSEA in the germline V gene. Deletions cut 7 bases from V and 12 bases from J, with 24 bases between. There are 13 residues in the CDR3. The CDR3: CSGSPGAYEGNTF. DNA of the CDR3: TGCAGCGGGTCCCCGGGGGCCTATGAGGGTAACACCTTC.

V usage is TRBV7-8 and J usage is TRBJ2-7, with 9 bases lining up with TRBD2. Trimming cost V 2 bases and J 3 bases; bases outside gene matches: 8. Germline assignment: CDR1 SGHVS and CDR2 FQNEAQ. The CDR3 runs 16 residues. The CDR3 nucleotides are TGTGCCAGCAGCTTAAAGTGGCGGGAGGGATTCTACGAGCAGTACTTC. This sequence encodes CASSLKWREGFYEQYF. Together with reference TRBV7-8 and TRBJ2-7, the CDR3 gives the full variable domain: GAGVSQSPRYKVAKRGQDVALRCDPISGHVSLFWYQQALGQGPEFLTYFQNEAQLDKSGLPSDRFFAERPEGSVSTLKIQRTQQEDSAVYLCASSLKWREGFYEQYFGPGTRLTVT.

This rearrangement joins TRBV6-5 to TRBJ1-2; D not resolved. The V end lost 1 base, the J end lost 4 bases, and 13 bases lay between the germline ends. CDR1 and CDR2 (germline): MNHEY, SVGAGI. This CDR3 is built from 15 residues. The CDR3 DNA reads as TGTGCCAGCAGTTACTTGGCAGGAGCCAGCTATGGCTACACCTTC. Its protein product is CASSYLAGASYGYTF.

The chain is built from TRBV27 and TRBJ2-7; D may be TRBD1 or TRBD2 (7 bases each). The CDR3 spans 14 residues. Germline CDR1 reads MNHEY; CDR2 reads SMNVEV (reference sequence). V was pared by 8 bases and J by 5 bases, with 19 bases between. The CDR3 coding sequence is TGTGCCAGCGGGGGGGCCAGGGGGTACCACGAGCAGTACTTC. This encodes CASGGARGYHEQYF.

This sequence joins TRBV10-3 and TRBJ2-7; no reliable D call. CDR1 is ENHRY and CDR2 is SYGVKD in the germline V gene. V was shortened by 4 bases and J by 3 bases, with 10 bases between the two germline ends. The CDR3 runs to 13 residues. The CDR3 reads CAISASGNYEQYF. The CDR3 coding sequence is TGTGCCATCAGTGCCTCTGGTAACTACGAGCAGTACTTC.

This clone has a single count. The J gene is TRBJ2-7, the V gene TRBV11-2; TRBD1 is a possible D gene (5 bases). The CDR3 sequence is 14 residues long. The V gene lost 3 bases and the J gene lost 3 bases, with 12 bases spanning the gap. Germline CDR1 SGHAT, CDR2 FQNNGV. The CDR3 sequence: CASSFDPGNYEQYF. CDR3 nucleotides: TGTGCCAGCAGCTTTGACCCAGGGAACTACGAGCAGTACTTC.

The V call is TRBV28, the J call TRBJ2-1, with D hard to call. CDR1 MDHEN and CDR2 SYDVKM come from the germline V gene. This CDR3 is built from 11 residues. The ends were cut back, 6 bases at V and 8 bases at J, with 8 bases in the middle. The CDR3 coding sequence is TGTGCCAGCAGCTCCCCGGATGAGCAGTTCTTC. Translated: CASSSPDEQFF.